The 10 T cell receptor beta chains below were found in one sample sequenced in a study of OX40 agonist ivuxolimab in advanced cancers. Method: immunoSEQ multiplex PCR; TCRdb's copy keeps in-frame clones and lacks some. The table includes tens of thousands of clones, around 90% detected once. This sample comprised CD4+ or CD8+ T cells sorted from blood, obtained in a trial of the OX40 agonist ivuxolimab. These receptors were taken from an adult with an advanced solid tumor such as melanoma, head and neck, liver or kidney cancer.

The genes are TRBV21-1 and TRBJ2-7; no check of the table's D call, TRBD2, against the DNA was made. TRBV21-1 is a pseudogene locus. The CDR3 sequence is 17 residues long. In DNA form, the CDR3 reads TGTGCCAGCAGCTCAGGGACTAGCGGGTCTGCCTCCTACGAGCAGTACTTC. This codes for CASSSGTSGSASYEQYF.

The chain uses TRBV5-1 and TRBJ2-1; TRBD2 agrees at 16 bases. Per germline, CDR1 SGHRS and CDR2 YFSETQ. The CDR3 covers 17 residues. The J segment lost 6 bases and the V segment lost 3 bases, leaving 6 bases of the junction unmatched. Here the CDR3 DNA reads TGCGCCAGCAGCTCGGGACTAGCGGGGGGGCTTCGCAATGAGCAGTTCTTC. Its protein product is CASSSGLAGGLRNEQFF.

The chain couples TRBV10-3 to TRBJ2-5; perhaps TRBD2 as D (5 bases). This CDR3 has 13 residues. Trimming pared 6 bases from V and 1 base from J, leaving 9 bases between. CDR1 is ENHRY and CDR2 is SYGVKD in the germline V gene. CDR3 in DNA: TGTGCCATCAGCCCGCTAGCCCAAGAGACCCAGTACTTC. This sequence encodes CAISPLAQETQYF.

This clone was recorded only once. The chain combines TRBV11-3 with TRBJ2-7; D remains unclear. Germline CDR1 SGHNT, CDR2 YENEEA. The CDR3 is 12 amino acids. Trimming removed 4 bases at V and 4 bases at J, with 8 bases between. CDR3 protein: CASSSTDYEQYF. In DNA form, the CDR3 reads TGTGCCAGCAGCTCCACGGATTACGAGCAGTACTTC.

The chain carries TRBV6-4 and TRBJ1-5; unclear D gene. CDR3 size: 15 residues. Germline CDR1 and CDR2: MRHNA and SNTAGT. The V end lost 3 bases, the J end lost 7 bases, and 16 bases lay between the germline ends. DNA for the CDR3: TGTGCCAGCAGTGAGGTGGAGCAGCTTATCCAGCCCCAGCATTTT. It encodes CASSEVEQLIQPQHF.

This clone was observed a single time. V gene TRBV7-3 combines with J gene TRBJ2-7, with 9 nucleotides matching TRBD1. This CDR3 has 15 residues. V was clipped by 2 bases and J by 5 bases; unmatched bases: 7. Germline-derived CDR1 and CDR2 are SGHTA and FQGTGA. The CDR3 DNA sequence: TGTGCCAGCAGCTTACCCAATACAGGGGGCGACGAGCAGTACTTC. It is translated as CASSLPNTGGDEQYF. The variable domain in full, with the rest retrieved from reference TRBV7-3 and TRBJ2-7, is GAGVSQTPSNKVTEKGKYVELRCDPISGHTALYWYRQSLGQGPEFLIYFQGTGAADDSGLPNDRFFAVRPEGSVSTLKIQRTERGDSAVYLCASSLPNTGGDEQYFGPGTRLTVT.

This chain connects TRBV11-2 to TRBJ2-2; D is unclear. Germline V lookup: CDR1 SGHAT, CDR2 FQNNGV. Trimming pared 0 bases from V and 4 bases from J, leaving 6 bases between. The CDR3 runs to 14 residues. As DNA, the CDR3 is TGTGCCAGCAGCTTAGATCCCTTCACCGGGGAGCTGTTTTTT. It specifies CASSLDPFTGELFF.

The V and J genes are TRBV14 and TRBJ2-3; 7 positions match TRBD2. The V and J ends lost 4 bases and 0 bases, in that order; junction bases with no gene match: 10. The germline V gene has CDR1 SGHDN and CDR2 FVKESK. This CDR3 has 17 residues. The CDR3 DNA follows: TGTGCCAGCAGCCCTCGGAGGAGTAGCGGGAGCACAGATACGCAGTATTTT. Amino acid sequence: CASSPRRSSGSTDTQYF.

This clone showed up just once. The chain couples TRBV19 to TRBJ1-2; the match to TRBD1 covers 7 bases. The CDR3 runs to 13 residues. Per germline, CDR1 LNHDA and CDR2 SQIVND (reference sequence). Trimming took 10 bases from V and 4 from J; bases not matched to a gene: 9. CDR3 amino acids: CATRGGLGYGYTF. Here the CDR3 DNA reads TGTGCCACCAGGGGGGGGTTGGGCTATGGCTACACCTTC.

The chain uses TRBV6-1 and TRBJ2-3; a possible D gene is TRBD2 (5 bases). This CDR3 has 12 amino acids. Trimming left V 8 bases short and J 2 bases short, with 8 bases between. Germline V gene data show CDR1 as MNHNS and CDR2 as SASEGT. In DNA form, the CDR3 reads TGTGCCAGCGAAGCGGACACAGATACGCAGTATTTT. Amino acids: CASEADTDTQYF.